This paragraph covers one T cell receptor beta chain sequence. What it recognizes is unknown. This specimen comes from a study of a mutant IDH1 vaccine in newly diagnosed glioma. Across the study: Those enrolled had earlier been treated with radiotherapy, temozolomide, or both, mostly both. Study-level results: Vaccine-induced immune responses were detected in around 93% of patients.

The CDR3 is made up of 16 amino acids. Trimming left V 2 bases short and J 3 bases short, with 13 bases between. Germline values: CDR1 MGHRA, CDR2 YSYEKL. The protocol was immunoSEQ multiplex PCR, while the TCRdb copy is restricted to in-frame clones and leaves out a portion. In the table there are just under 45,000 clones, 85% to 95% of which are singletons. Time point defined: week 23, last vaccination. What each vaccine dose contained was 300 ug of mutant IDH1 20-mer peptide, accompanied by topical imiquimod. Source: PBMCs, taken from a glioma patient whose treatment included an IDH1 peptide vaccine. This chain uses TRBV4-1 with TRBJ1-4, with a possible D match to TRBD1 (5 bases). The clonotype was recovered from a man aged 45 to 65 with glioma. CDR3: CASSQIRGRSNEKLFF. For the CDR3, the DNA is TGCGCCAGCAGCCAAATCCGGGGACGATCTAATGAAAAACTGTTTTTT.